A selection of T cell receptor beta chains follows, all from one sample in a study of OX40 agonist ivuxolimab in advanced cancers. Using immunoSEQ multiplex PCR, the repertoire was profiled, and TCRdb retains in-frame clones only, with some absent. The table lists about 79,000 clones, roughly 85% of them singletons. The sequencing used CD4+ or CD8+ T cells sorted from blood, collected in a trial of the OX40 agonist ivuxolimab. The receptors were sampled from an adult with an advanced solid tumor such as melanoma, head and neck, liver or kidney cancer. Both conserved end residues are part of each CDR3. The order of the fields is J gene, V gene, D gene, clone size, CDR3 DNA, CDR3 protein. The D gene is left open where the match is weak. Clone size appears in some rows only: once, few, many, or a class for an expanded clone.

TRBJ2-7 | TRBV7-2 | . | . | TGTGCCAGCAGCTTAGCAGGGCCCAACTACGAGCAGTACTTC | CASSLAGPNYEQYF
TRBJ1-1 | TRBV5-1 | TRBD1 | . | TGCGCCAGCAGCAGGGACAGGGTGGACACTGAAGCTTTCTTT | CASSRDRVDTEAFF
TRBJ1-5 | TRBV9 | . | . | TGTGCCAGCAGCGTGGGAGCGATAAGCAATCAGCCCCAGCATTTT | CASSVGAISNQPQHF
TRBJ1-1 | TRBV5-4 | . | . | TGTGCCAGCAGCTGGGGACGGAACACTGAAGCTTTCTTT | CASSWGRNTEAFF
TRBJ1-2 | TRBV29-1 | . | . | TGCAGCGTGACCCCTGGGGGAGGTAGTGGCTACACCTTC | CSVTPGGGSGYTF
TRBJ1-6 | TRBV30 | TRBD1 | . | TGTGCCTGGAGAGAGAAGGGGACAGGACATAATTCACCCCTCCACTTT | CAWREKGTGHNSPLHF
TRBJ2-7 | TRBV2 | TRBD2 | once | TGTGCCAGCAGCCGGACTAGCGGGAGGTTACTCTCCTACGAGCAGTACTTC | CASSRTSGRLLSYEQYF
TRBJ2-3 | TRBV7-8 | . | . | TGTGCCAGCAGCTTAGCTTCCGGAGCCACAGATACGCAGTATTTT | CASSLASGATDTQYF
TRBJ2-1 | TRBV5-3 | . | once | TGTGCCAGAAGCCCCCGGGCCCTTCCGAGCTCCTACAATGAGCAGTTCTTC | CARSPRALPSSYNEQFF
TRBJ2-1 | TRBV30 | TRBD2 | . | TGTGCCTGGTATGGGACTAGCGTTAATGAGCAGTTCTTC | CAWYGTSVNEQFF
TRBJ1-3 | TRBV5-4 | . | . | TGTGCCAGCAGCTTACAAGGGAACTCTGGAAACACCATATATTTT | CASSLQGNSGNTIYF
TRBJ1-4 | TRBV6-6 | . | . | TGTGCCAGCAGTTACTCAGACAGCAATGAAAAACTGTTTTTT | CASSYSDSNEKLFF
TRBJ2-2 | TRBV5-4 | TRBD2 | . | TGTGCCAGCAGCCCCGGGACTAGCGGGAGGGCCGTCGGGGAGCTGTTTTTT | CASSPGTSGRAVGELFF
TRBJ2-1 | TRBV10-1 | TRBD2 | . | TGCGCCAGCAGTGAGTCGAAACTAGCGGGAGCCAATGAGCAGTTCTTC | CASSESKLAGANEQFF
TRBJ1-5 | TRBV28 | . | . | TGTGCCAGCAGTTCCCCACAGACGGCGGAGAATCAGCCCCAGCATTTT | CASSSPQTAENQPQHF
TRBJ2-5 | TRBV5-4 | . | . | TGTGCCAGCAGCTTGAGGGACATCCGAGAGACCCAGTACTTC | CASSLRDIRETQYF
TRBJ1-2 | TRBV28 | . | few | TGTGCCAGCACCGACAAAGGGGAGGATGGCTACACCTTC | CASTDKGEDGYTF
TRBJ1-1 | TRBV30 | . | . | TGTGCCTGGAGTGCTGGCAGGCGAGTAGAGGCTTTCTTT | CAWSAGRRVEAFF
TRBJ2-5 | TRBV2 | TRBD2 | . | TGTGCCAGCAGTGACCTAGCGGGAGGTTTAGAGACCCAGTACTTC | CASSDLAGGLETQYF
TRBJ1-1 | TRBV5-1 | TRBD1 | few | TGCGCCAGCAGGGAGACAGGGGCCAACACTGAAGCTTTCTTT | CASRETGANTEAFF
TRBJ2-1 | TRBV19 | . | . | TGTGCCAGTGTTTATGTGGGGCTCTTACCTTACAATGAGCAGTTCTTC | CASVYVGLLPYNEQFF
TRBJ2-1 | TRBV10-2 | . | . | TGCGCCAGCAGCTCCCAAGTCGGGAGCCCCTACAATGAGCAGTTCTTC | CASSSQVGSPYNEQFF
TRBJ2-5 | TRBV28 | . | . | TGTGCCAGCAGTTTATACGGTCTGAAACACGTGGAGACCCAGTACTTC | CASSLYGLKHVETQYF
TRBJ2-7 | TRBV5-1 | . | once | TGCGCCAGCAGCTTGGACCCGGGGGACCGCGAGCAGTACTTC | CASSLDPGDREQYF
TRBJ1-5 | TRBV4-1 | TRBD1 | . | TGCGCCAGCAGCCAAGGACAGGGGGGATATAGCAATCAGCCCCAGCATTTT | CASSQGQGGYSNQPQHF
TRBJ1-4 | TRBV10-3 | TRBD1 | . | TGTGCCATCAGCACCGGACAGGCAACTAATGAAAAACTGTTTTTT | CAISTGQATNEKLFF
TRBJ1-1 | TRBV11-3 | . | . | TGTGCCAGCAGCTCCGAGACAGGCAGGAACACTGAAGCTTTCTTT | CASSSETGRNTEAFF
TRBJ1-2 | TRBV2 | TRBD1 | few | TGTGCCAGCAGTCTGACAGGGGGCGATGGCTACACCTTC | CASSLTGGDGYTF
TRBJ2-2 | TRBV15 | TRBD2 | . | TGTGCCACCAGCAGAGAGCTAGCGGGAGCGGGCGGGGAGCTGTTTTTT | CATSRELAGAGGELFF
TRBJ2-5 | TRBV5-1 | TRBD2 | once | TGCGCCAGCAGCCCCACTAGCGCCCAAGAGACCCAGTACTTC | CASSPTSAQETQYF
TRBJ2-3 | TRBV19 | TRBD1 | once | TGTGCCAGTAGTACCCGACAGGGGGGCGACGCAGATACGCAGTATTTT | CASSTRQGGDADTQYF
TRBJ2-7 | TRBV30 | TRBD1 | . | TGTGCCTGGAGTGGACAGGGATACGAGCAGTACTTC | CAWSGQGYEQYF
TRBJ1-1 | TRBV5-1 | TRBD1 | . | TGCGCCAGCAGCGCCCGGGACAGCATGAACACTGAAGCTTTCTTT | CASSARDSMNTEAFF
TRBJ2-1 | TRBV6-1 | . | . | TGTGCCAGCAGCCCGGGGGCTGGGTACAATGAGCAGTTCTTC | CASSPGAGYNEQFF
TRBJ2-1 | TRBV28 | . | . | TGTGCCAGCAGTACCCCCGACCAGTTCGTTGAGCAGTTCTTC | CASSTPDQFVEQFF
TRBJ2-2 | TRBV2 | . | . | TGTGCCAGCAGGTGGGGGGCCACCGGGGAGCTGTTTTTT | CASRWGATGELFF
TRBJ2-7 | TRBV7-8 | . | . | TGTGCCAGCAGCTTATATGTTACGGACTCCTACGAGCAGTACTTC | CASSLYVTDSYEQYF
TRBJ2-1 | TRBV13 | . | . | TGTGCCAGCAGCCTCCCCCTTCGGCGGGATAAAAGTGAGCAGTTCTTC | CASSLPLRRDKSEQFF
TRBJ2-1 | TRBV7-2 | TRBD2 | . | TGTGCCAGCAGCTTATTCGCATTAGCGGGAGACGATGAGCAGTTCTTC | CASSLFALAGDDEQFF
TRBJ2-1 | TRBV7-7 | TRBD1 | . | TGTGCTAGCAGCTTAGCCTTAGACAGGGATGAGCAGTTCTTC | CASSLALDRDEQFF
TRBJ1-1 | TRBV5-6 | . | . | TGTGCCAGCAGCTTGATCGCCACAGGGACTTACACTGAAGCTTTCTTT | CASSLIATGTYTEAFF
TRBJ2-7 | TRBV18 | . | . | TGTGCCAGCTCACCCATGGGCTCCTACGAGCAGTACTTC | CASSPMGSYEQYF
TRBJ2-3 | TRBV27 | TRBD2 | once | TGTGCCAGCAAGCGGGAGGGCACAGATACGCAGTATTTT | CASKREGTDTQYF
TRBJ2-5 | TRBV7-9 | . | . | TGTGCCAGCAGCTTGGGGGGCTCGGCAGAGACCCAGTACTTC | CASSLGGSAETQYF
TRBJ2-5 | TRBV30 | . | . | TGTGCCTGGAGTAGGGTCTCTCAAGAGACCCAGTACTTC | CAWSRVSQETQYF
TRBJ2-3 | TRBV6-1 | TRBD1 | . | TGTGCCAGCACGGGACAGAAAAGCACAGATACGCAGTATTTT | CASTGQKSTDTQYF
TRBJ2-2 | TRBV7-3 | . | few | TGTGCCAGCAGCTCCCGCCAGGGCGGGACCGGGGAGCTGTTTTTT | CASSSRQGGTGELFF
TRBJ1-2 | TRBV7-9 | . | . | TGTGCCAGCAGCTTATGGGGGCAGCCGGGGAACTATGGCTACACCTTC | CASSLWGQPGNYGYTF
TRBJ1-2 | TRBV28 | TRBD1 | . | TGTGCCAGCACCGACAGGGGTTGGGTTGGCTACACCTTC | CASTDRGWVGYTF
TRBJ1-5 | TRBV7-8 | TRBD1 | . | TGTGCCAGCAAGAGGGGGCTGGGCAATCAGCCCCAGCATTTT | CASKRGLGNQPQHF
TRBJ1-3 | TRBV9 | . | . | TGTGCCAGCAGCGCGGGGGACATTGGAAACACCATATATTTT | CASSAGDIGNTIYF
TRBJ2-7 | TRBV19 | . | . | TGTGCCAGCAGGTCCCAGGGGAACTTGTTCTACGAGCAGTACTTC | CASRSQGNLFYEQYF
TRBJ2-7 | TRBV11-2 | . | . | TGTGCCAGCAGCTTAGCCCCAGGGTCAGGGGAGCAGTACTTC | CASSLAPGSGEQYF